Detailed here is one T cell receptor beta chain. Its antigen is not known. The CDR3 runs 15 residues. After removal of 0 bases from V and 5 bases from J, the junction contained 5 bases not matched to a gene. Germline V gene sequence: CDR1 ENHRY, CDR2 SYGVKD. This sample is part of a study of T cell responses to AZD1222 COVID-19 vaccine. Study findings and constraints: Reportedly, close to half of spike-specific TCRs are directed against unmutated variant regions. It was only a handful of AZD1222 recipients who were seropositive at baseline. It should be noted that donors were predominantly white British and more often female, and clonal diversity was possibly underestimated.

Using immunoSEQ multiplex PCR, the repertoire was profiled, and TCRdb retains in-frame clones only, with some absent. The table records approximately 140,000 clones, roughly nine tenths of them present only once. The sequence derives from an adult in good health. The sequenced sample was peripheral blood, obtained on day 0 of AZD1222 vaccination. The V and J genes are TRBV10-3 and TRBJ2-5, with 8 positions matching TRBD2. The CDR3 nucleotides read TGTGCCATCAGTGAGTCTCGGGGGGGGGCCGAGACCCAGTACTTC. Amino acid sequence: CAISESRGGAETQYF.